Shown below are 26 T cell receptor beta chains from a single sample sequenced in a study of blood T cell repertoires in COVID-19. Method: immunoSEQ multiplex PCR; TCRdb's copy keeps in-frame clones and lacks some. The top ten clones hold under 25% of a sample with around 40,000 clones, about nine tenths of them seen once. The sample taken for sequencing was peripheral blood. The receptor source for this set is a man over 45 with active COVID-19.

The rearrangement uses TRBV5-1 and TRBJ2-1; 9 positions match TRBD1. Germline lookup yields CDR1 SGHRS and CDR2 YFSETQ. V shed 4 bases, J shed 1 base, and the junction held 6 bases outside the gene matches. The CDR3 is 16 residues long. CDR3 amino acids: CASSVQGASSYNEQFF. Here the CDR3 DNA reads TGCGCCAGCAGCGTACAGGGGGCGAGTTCCTACAATGAGCAGTTCTTC.

Comments on this clone: Other DNA sequences in this sample translate to the same CDR3. The J gene is TRBJ2-7, the V gene TRBV6-5; 9 bases are shared with TRBD1. The germline V gene encodes CDR1 MNHEY and CDR2 SVGAGI. Losses at the gene ends were 0 bases for V and 3 bases for J; bases not matched to a gene: 3. This CDR3 has 15 residues. The chain's CDR3 is CASSYSGTGSYEQYF. CDR3 coding DNA: TGTGCCAGCAGTTACTCCGGGACAGGGAGCTACGAGCAGTACTTC.

The rearrangement joins TRBV30 to TRBJ1-1, with D maybe TRBD1 (6 bases). The germline gives CDR1 GTSNPN, CDR2 SVGIG (reference sequence). V dropped 0 bases and J dropped 11 bases, with 13 bases sitting between them. CDR3 length: 12 residues. For the CDR3, the DNA is TGTGCCTGGAGTGTCGGGACAACCAGGGCTTTCTTT. Its protein product is CAWSVGTTRAFF.

This chain joins TRBV4-3 and TRBJ1-1; D remains unclear. Trimming shortened V by 4 bases and J by 5 bases, and 11 bases separated the two germline ends. The CDR3 runs to 13 residues. From germline, CDR1 is LGHNA and CDR2 YSLEER. CDR3 in DNA: TGCGCCAGCAGCCGGGGAGTTTGGACTGAAGCTTTCTTT. As protein: CASSRGVWTEAFF.

J is TRBJ2-3 and V is TRBV19, with a possible D match to TRBD2 (6 bases). There are 14 residues in the CDR3. The germline gives CDR1 LNHDA, CDR2 SQIVND (reference sequence). V was pared by 3 bases and J by 3 bases, with 10 bases between. The CDR3 sequence is CASSMYGRTDTQYF. Written as DNA, the CDR3 is TGTGCCAGTAGTATGTACGGGAGAACAGATACGCAGTATTTT. The full variable domain, completed using reference TRBV19 and TRBJ2-3, is DGGITQSPKYLFRKEGQNVTLSCEQNLNHDAMYWYRQDPGQGLRLIYYSQIVNDFQKGDIAEGYSVSREKKESFPLTVTSAQKNPTAFYLCASSMYGRTDTQYFGPGTRLTVL.

V gene TRBV7-2 combines with J gene TRBJ2-1, with 7 bases that match TRBD2. Germline CDR1 and CDR2: SGHTA and FQGNSA. The CDR3 is 13 amino acids. Unmatched junction bases numbered 5, after V lost 8 bases and J lost 4 bases. The CDR3 bases are TGTGCCAGCTGGGAGGGCAATTACAATGAGCAGTTCTTC. Translation gives CASWEGNYNEQFF. The full variable domain, completed using reference TRBV7-2 and TRBJ2-1, is GAGVSQSPSNKVTEKGKDVELRCDPISGHTALYWYRQSLGQGLEFLIYFQGNSAPDKSGLPSDRFSAERTGGSVSTLTIQRTQQEDSAVYLCASWEGNYNEQFFGPGTRLTVL.

In DNA form, the CDR3 reads TGTGCCAGCAGCAGGGACAGGGTAACAGATACGCAGTATTTT. It translates to CASSRDRVTDTQYF. The J gene is TRBJ2-3, the V gene TRBV7-3; 9 positions match TRBD1. The length of the CDR3 is 14 residues. V lost 5 bases and J lost 3; bases outside the gene matches: 3. Germline lookup yields CDR1 SGHTA and CDR2 FQGTGA.

This clone was detected many times. Sequence at one end of the junction differs from germline and may be a read error. V is TRBV2 and J is TRBJ1-5; TRBD1 might be the D (6 bases). In germline, CDR1 is SNHLY, CDR2 FYNNEI. The CDR3 sequence is 16 residues long. The CDR3, as DNA: TGTGCCAGCAGCGAAGAATTTACAGGGAACGGACAGCCCCAGCATTTT. Its protein is CASSEEFTGNGQPQHF.

V gene TRBV28 combines with J gene TRBJ1-1; 7 bases map to TRBD1. The germline CDR1 and CDR2 sequences are MDHEN and SYDVKM. With V trimmed by 5 bases and J by 6 bases, 6 bases remained unmatched. There are 13 residues in the CDR3. The CDR3 DNA reads TGTGCCAGCAGTGAGACAGGGAGGCCTGAAGCTTTCTTT. It translates to CASSETGRPEAFF.

V gene TRBV11-1 combines with J gene TRBJ1-1; perhaps TRBD1 as D (6 bases). The germline V and J ends were trimmed by 4 bases and 7 bases, with 10 bases remaining between them. This CDR3 region has 12 residues. Germline V gene data show CDR1 as SGHAT and CDR2 as FQDESV (reference sequence). The CDR3 bases are TGTGCCAGCAGCTCCCGGACAGATGAAGCTTTCTTT. It yields the protein CASSSRTDEAFF. Together with reference TRBV11-1 and TRBJ1-1, the CDR3 gives the full variable domain: EAEVAQSPRYKITEKSQAVAFWCDPISGHATLYWYRQILGQGPELLVQFQDESVVDDSQLPKDRFSAERLKGVDSTLKIQPAELGDSAMYLCASSSRTDEAFFGQGTRLTVV.

V is TRBV19 and J is TRBJ1-5; D call uncertain. V was trimmed by 1 base and J by 2 bases, leaving 15 bases between them. The V gene's germline CDR1 is LNHDA and CDR2 SQIVND (reference sequence). The CDR3 has 17 residues. This CDR3 is CASSIGSGRTRNQPQHF. The CDR3, as DNA: TGTGCCAGTAGTATAGGAAGCGGGCGGACTCGCAATCAGCCCCAGCATTTT.

This clone occurred once. The chain is built from TRBV27 and TRBJ2-1; 8 nucleotides match TRBD1. J lost 3 bases, V lost 4 bases, and 11 bases had no gene match. CDR1 is MNHEY, CDR2 SMNVEV, per germline (reference sequence). This CDR3 is built from 17 residues. CDR3 nucleotide sequence: TGTGCCAGCAGTTACCAGGGGGCGTCTAGTTTCTACAATGAGCAGTTCTTC. Translated, it gives CASSYQGASSFYNEQFF.

V usage is TRBV5-4 and J usage is TRBJ2-7; 8 bases match TRBD2. The CDR3 is made up of 16 amino acids. The V segment lost 0 bases and the J segment 3 bases; nucleotides outside the gene matches: 8. Looked up from germline, CDR1 is SGHNT and CDR2 is YYREEE (reference sequence). Written as DNA, the CDR3 is TGTGCCAGCAGCTTGGAGGGGCGGGAGGCTTACTACGAGCAGTACTTC. Protein product: CASSLEGREAYYEQYF.

The rearrangement uses TRBV11-3 and TRBJ1-6, with D maybe TRBD1 (5 bases). V gave up 1 base and J gave up 9 bases, with 13 bases separating them. The CDR3 spans 15 residues. The germline gives CDR1 SGHNT, CDR2 YENEEA. The CDR3 DNA reads TGTGCCAGCAGCTTAGCCGGCGGGGGAGGTTCACCCCTCCACTTT. The encoded protein is CASSLAGGGGSPLHF.

The J gene is TRBJ2-3, the V gene TRBV4-3, with 9 bases aligning to TRBD2. The CDR3 loop spans 15 amino acids. Trimming removed 1 base from V and 6 bases from J; junction bases left unmatched: 5. Germline CDR1 is LGHNA and CDR2 is YSLEER. The DNA of the CDR3 is TGCGCCAGCAGCCAAGGCCTAGCGGGAAGGGATACGCAGTATTTT. It codes for CASSQGLAGRDTQYF.

V is TRBV7-9 and J is TRBJ2-1; no firm D call. V shed 5 bases and J shed 7 bases, with 9 bases lying between them. In germline, CDR1 is SEHNR, CDR2 FQNEAQ (reference sequence). The CDR3 has 12 amino acids. The CDR3 DNA follows: TGTGCCAGCAGCCATGACACAAATGAGCAGTTCTTC. Its protein product is CASSHDTNEQFF.

The V and J genes are TRBV18 and TRBJ2-7; the match to TRBD1 covers 10 bases. CDR3 length equals 13 residues. The germline V gene has CDR1 KGHSH and CDR2 LQKENI. Trimming removed 6 bases from V and 5 bases from J; junction bases left unmatched: 4. CDR3 DNA: TGTGCCAGCTCTCCAGGGACAGGGGACGAGCAGTACTTC. As protein: CASSPGTGDEQYF.

This clone appeared a single time. The rearrangement links TRBV28 to TRBJ2-6, with 12 positions matching TRBD2. CDR1 is MDHEN and CDR2 is SYDVKM in the germline V gene. The CDR3 loop spans 17 amino acids. The V and J ends lost 6 bases and 3 bases, in that order; junction bases with no gene match: 6. The CDR3 DNA is TGTGCCAGCAGCCTGGGACTAGCGGGTGGTGGGGCCAACGTCCTGACTTTC. As protein: CASSLGLAGGGANVLTF. Supplemented by reference TRBV28 and TRBJ2-6, the full variable domain reads DVKVTQSSRYLVKRTGEKVFLECVQDMDHENMFWYRQDPGLGLRLIYFSYDVKMKEKGDIPEGYSVSREKKERFSLILESASTNQTSMYLCASSLGLAGGGANVLTFGAGSRLTVL.

The gene calls are TRBV27 and TRBJ1-5; D remains ambiguous. Germline V gives CDR1 MNHEY, CDR2 SMNVEV (reference sequence). This CDR3 is 13 amino acids long. V was clipped by 4 bases and J by 4 bases, with 8 bases between them. The CDR3 loop reads CASSSARNQPQHF. The CDR3 DNA reads as TGTGCCAGCAGTTCCGCCAGAAATCAGCCCCAGCATTTT.

The chain couples TRBV9 to TRBJ1-1, with D hard to call. Trimming pared 4 bases from V and 0 bases from J, leaving 10 bases between. CDR1 is SGDLS, CDR2 YYNGEE, per germline. This CDR3 has 14 amino acids. In DNA form, the CDR3 reads TGTGCCAGCAGCCCACAGTCCGTGAACACTGAAGCTTTCTTT. The encoded protein is CASSPQSVNTEAFF.

The chain links TRBV19 to TRBJ2-1; possible D gene TRBD2, 5 bases. The CDR3 runs to 14 residues. Germline V gene sequence: CDR1 LNHDA, CDR2 SQIVND (reference sequence). V lost 5 bases and J 8 bases, leaving 16 bases between the germline ends. The CDR3 is CASSGISSIHEQFF. The CDR3 DNA reads TGTGCCAGTAGTGGAATCTCTAGCATCCATGAGCAGTTCTTC.

This chain links TRBV7-2 with TRBJ1-1; TRBD1 agrees at 7 bases. V shed 7 bases and J 8 bases; nucleotides not matched to a gene: 10. The CDR3 spans 13 residues. Germline loops: CDR1 SGHTA, CDR2 FQGNSA. DNA of the CDR3: TGTGCCAGCACCCCCCGGGAACAGGGGGAAGCTTTCTTT. This encodes CASTPREQGEAFF.

The chain is built from TRBV6-6 and TRBJ2-5, with 7 bases aligning to TRBD1. Germline V lookup: CDR1 MNHNY, CDR2 SVGAGI (reference sequence). With 4 bases clipped from V and 5 bases from J, the junction kept 10 bases outside the gene matches. The CDR3 sequence is 15 residues long. The CDR3 nucleotides are TGTGCCAGCAGTTCCCTACAGGGGATGGGGGAGACCCAGTACTTC. Translating gives CASSSLQGMGETQYF.

The CDR3 DNA follows: TGTGCCAGCAGCCCAGTTAGCGGGAGGGCCTCCTACACCGGGGAGCTGTTTTTT. Amino acid sequence: CASSPVSGRASYTGELFF. This chain connects TRBV14 to TRBJ2-2; 11 bases map to TRBD2. The CDR3 length is 18 residues. V was pared by 4 bases and J by 3 bases, with 10 bases of the junction left unmatched. Germline V gene data show CDR1 as SGHDN and CDR2 as FVKESK.

The V and J genes are TRBV6-5 and TRBJ2-7; D is perhaps TRBD2 (6 bases). CDR3 length equals 12 residues. From germline, CDR1 is MNHEY and CDR2 SVGAGI. V gave up 8 bases and J gave up 6 bases, with 14 bases separating them. The CDR3 DNA reads as TGTGCCAGCGGAACGGGAGAGGGCGAGCAGTACTTC. It translates to CASGTGEGEQYF.

The chain employs TRBV18 and TRBJ1-3; TRBD1 aligns across 11 bases. The CDR3 contains 18 residues. V lost 3 bases, J lost 2 bases, and 9 bases stayed unmatched. Germline CDR1 reads KGHSH; CDR2 reads LQKENI. CDR3 amino acids: CASSPDRGPTKTGNTIYF. Here the CDR3 DNA reads TGTGCCAGCTCACCGGACAGGGGGCCCACTAAGACTGGAAACACCATATATTTT.